This TCR beta chain is drawn from a study of T cell responses to AZD1222 COVID-19 vaccine. The study's findings and limits: A mostly white British donor set with more females was recruited, and clonal diversity was possibly underestimated.

TCRdb's table, derived via immunoSEQ multiplex PCR, lists solely in-frame clones and lacks some. Altogether about 110,000 clones are present, roughly 89% being singletons, with the ten largest covering approximately 3.1%. Turning to this clone: The antigen is not known.

This CDR3 is built from 16 residues. Trimming removed 4 bases from V and 5 bases from J, with 20 bases in between. Per germline, CDR1 SGHDT and CDR2 YYEEEE. Sequences were derived from peripheral blood, sampled on day 0 of MenACWY control vaccination. This clonotype originated in an adult in good health. V usage is TRBV5-6 and J usage is TRBJ2-3; no clear D gene. CDR3 sequence (DNA): TGTGCCAGCAGCGTCTCAGCTTGGAGCACTGTAGATACGCAGTATTTT. As protein: CASSVSAWSTVDTQYF.